Shown below are 11 T cell receptor beta chains from a single sample sequenced in a study of identical twins (dated by TCRdb to 2016 to 2017). Library prep was done by 5' RACE. TCRdb names Illumina HiSeq 2000 as the instrument used. TCRdb handled the public reads itself, with Q25 trimming in fastp and clone calling in MiXCR, and kept productive beta chains. Identical CDR3 protein sequences are pooled into one entry, listed with their most common genes and DNA. Here the sample has 1.5 million to 2 million distinct CDR3 sequences; 25% to 35% occur a single time. Approximately 0.29% of the sample lies in the top ten. Sequences were obtained from cord blood. Receptors were obtained from a newborn girl in good health.

In its sample, this clonotype was seen a few times. The chain couples TRBV29-1 to TRBJ2-5; 7 nucleotides agree with TRBD1. V was pared by 4 bases and J by 5 bases, with 10 bases of the junction left unmatched. This CDR3 comprises 14 residues. Germline CDR1 SQVTM, CDR2 ANQGSEA. This chain's CDR3 is CSVGYGRGRETQYF. The CDR3 nucleotides are TGCAGCGTTGGGTACGGTAGGGGGCGTGAGACCCAGTACTTC.

V usage is TRBV12-3 or TRBV12-4 and J usage is TRBJ1-5; weak D call: TRBD1 (6 bases). V was trimmed by 6 bases and J by 2 bases, leaving 17 bases between them. The CDR3 has 16 residues. CDR3 coding DNA: TGTGCCAGCAGCGTACAGGGTAGGTTACGCAATCAGCCCCAGCATTTT. This translates into CASSVQGRLRNQPQHF.

This clonotype occurred a few times. The chain is built from TRBV25-1 and TRBJ2-1, with TRBD2 matching 9 bases. The length of the CDR3 is 16 residues. Germline assignment: CDR1 MGHDK and CDR2 SYGVNS. V lost 4 bases, J lost 1 base, and 5 bases stayed unmatched. CDR3 coding DNA: TGTGCCAGCAGTGCAATAGCGGGAGCATCCTACAATGAGCAGTTCTTC. The encoded protein is CASSAIAGASYNEQFF.

The chain couples TRBV10-2 to TRBJ1-3; D ambiguous. With 5 bases removed from V and 8 bases from J, the gap between germline ends came to 7 bases. The CDR3 covers 11 residues. In germline, CDR1 is WSHSY, CDR2 SAAADI. The CDR3 sequence: CASSRDDTIYF. CDR3 sequence (DNA): TGCGCCAGCAGTAGAGACGACACCATATATTTT.

This clonotype occurred a few times. The chain employs TRBV20-1 and TRBJ1-6, with D tentatively TRBD1 (6 bases). V was pared by 8 bases and J by 2 bases, with 16 bases between. Germline V gene sequence: CDR1 DFQATT, CDR2 SNEGSKA (reference sequence). This CDR3 region has 15 residues. CDR3 in amino acids: CSPWDNAPYNSPLHF. The CDR3 DNA follows: TGCAGTCCATGGGACAACGCGCCCTATAATTCACCCCTCCACTTT.

This clonotype appeared a few times. The chain combines TRBV20-1 with TRBJ1-4, with 9 bases lining up with TRBD1. Germline V gene data show CDR1 as DFQATT and CDR2 as SNEGSKA (reference sequence). There are 13 residues in the CDR3. The junction had 2 bases not matched to a gene; V was cut back by 3 bases and J by 6 bases. Here the CDR3 DNA reads TGCAGTGCTAGGCGACAGGGGGATGAAAAACTGTTTTTT. It translates to CSARRQGDEKLFF.

V and J are TRBV10-3 and TRBJ2-1; D possibly corresponds to TRBD1 (6 bases). This CDR3 is built from 14 residues. The germline CDR1 and CDR2 sequences are ENHRY and SYGVKD. Trimming removed 6 bases at V and 5 bases at J, with 14 bases between. CDR3 sequence reads: CAIRQGPGNNEQFF. In DNA form, the CDR3 reads TGTGCCATCAGACAGGGCCCGGGGAACAATGAGCAGTTCTTC.

The J gene is TRBJ1-6, the V gene TRBV28; 12 nucleotides match TRBD1. CDR3 size: 16 residues. Germline CDR1 is MDHEN and CDR2 is SYDVKM. The ends lost 2 bases at V and 10 bases at J; junction bases unmatched: 6. The CDR3 sequence is CASSLRDRGRRSPLHF. CDR3 coding DNA: TGTGCCAGCAGTTTACGGGACAGGGGGCGCAGGTCACCCCTCCACTTT.

The chain couples TRBV24-1 to TRBJ2-7; D remains ambiguous. TRBJ2-5 matches the DNA end more closely, so the J call is doubtful. The CDR3 covers 12 residues. The germline CDR1 and CDR2 sequences are KGHDR and SFDVKD. CDR3 DNA: TGTGCCACCAGTGACCCAGCGGAGACCCAGTACTTC. Protein sequence: CATSDPAETQYF.

This clonotype was found a few times. The V call is TRBV28, the J call TRBJ1-1; 9 bases agree with TRBD1. CDR3 size: 17 residues. J lost 5 bases, V lost 6 bases, and 16 bases had no gene match. In germline, CDR1 is MDHEN, CDR2 SYDVKM. CDR3 bases: TGTGCCAGCAGCTCCGGGTGGTCCGGACAGGGGAGGACTGAAGCTTTCTTT. Encoded protein: CASSSGWSGQGRTEAFF.

The sample holds many counts of this clonotype. The chain combines TRBV6-5 with TRBJ2-7; D is perhaps TRBD2 (6 bases). The germline CDR1 and CDR2 sequences are MNHEY and SVGAGI. The V end lost 7 bases, the J end lost 7 bases, and 20 bases lay between the germline ends. The CDR3 totals 14 residues. DNA of the CDR3: TGTGCCAGCACGTCTGGAGCGGGCTTCTGGGAGCAGTACTTC. Its translation: CASTSGAGFWEQYF.